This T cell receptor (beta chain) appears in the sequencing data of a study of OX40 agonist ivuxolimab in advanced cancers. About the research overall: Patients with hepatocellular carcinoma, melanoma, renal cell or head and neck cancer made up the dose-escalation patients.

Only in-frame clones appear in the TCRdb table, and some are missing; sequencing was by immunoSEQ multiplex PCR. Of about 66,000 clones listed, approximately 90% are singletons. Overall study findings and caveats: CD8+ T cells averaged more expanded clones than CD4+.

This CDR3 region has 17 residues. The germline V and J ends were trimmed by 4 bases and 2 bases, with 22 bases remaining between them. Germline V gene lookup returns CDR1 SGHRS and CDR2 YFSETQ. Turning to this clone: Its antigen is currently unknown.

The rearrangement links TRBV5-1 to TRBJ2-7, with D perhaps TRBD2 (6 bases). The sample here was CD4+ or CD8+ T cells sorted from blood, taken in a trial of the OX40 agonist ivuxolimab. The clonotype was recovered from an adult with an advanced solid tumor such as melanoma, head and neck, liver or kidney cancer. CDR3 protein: CASSADRGNTLTYEQYF. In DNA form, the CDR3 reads TGCGCCAGCAGCGCGGACCGGGGGAACACCCTCACCTACGAGCAGTACTTC.